Listed below are T cell receptor beta chains from one sample, sequenced in a study of radiotherapy plus CTLA-4 blockade in lung cancer. Sequenced by immunoSEQ multiplex PCR; TCRdb stores in-frame clones only, minus some. This sample yields over 40,000 clones, of which around four fifths are seen a single time; approximately 3.3% belongs to the top ten. The sequences come from peripheral blood, collected from a patient treated with radiotherapy plus ipilimumab. Every receptor here comes from a human donor with non-small cell lung cancer who had stable disease on radiotherapy plus ipilimumab. CDR3s include the opening cysteine and the closing phenylalanine or tryptophan. D genes are given only for firm matches. Clone size is not always given. Where it is, it says once, few, many or a class for expanded clones.

TRBJ2-1 - TRBV30 - TGTGCCTGGTCGGAGATCTCCTACAATGAGCAGTTCTTC CAWSEISYNEQFF
TRBJ2-7 once TRBV10-3 TRBD1 TGTGCCATCCTGGGACAGGGGGCTTACGAGCAGTACTTC CAILGQGAYEQYF
TRBJ2-4 - TRBV19 - TGTGCCAGTAGCCTCCGGGATGGAAAAAACATTCAGTACTTC CASSLRDGKNIQYF
TRBJ2-1 - TRBV7-3 TRBD2 TGTGCCAGCAGCTTAACCCTAGCGGCTCCTGAGCAGTTCTTC CASSLTLAAPEQFF
TRBJ2-7 - TRBV18 - TGTGCCAGCTCACCCCTAGGATCCTACGAGCAGTACTTC CASSPLGSYEQYF
TRBJ2-2 - TRBV19 TRBD2 TGTGCCAGTAGTAGGGGACTAGCGGGAGTGGGGTCCGGGGAGCTGTTTTTT CASSRGLAGVGSGELFF
TRBJ1-1 - TRBV21-1 - TGTGCCAGCAGCTCCCCGAGTGGGGCCACTGAAGCTTTCTTT CASSSPSGATEAFF
TRBJ2-5 - TRBV14 - TGTGCCAGCAGCCAGTCCATGTCGAGCAGGGAGGTGCAGTACTTC CASSQSMSSREVQYF
TRBJ2-1 - TRBV9 TRBD2 TGTGCCAGCAGCCATAGAAAAGGACTAGCGGGAGAGGACCCCAATGAGCAGTTCTTC CASSHRKGLAGEDPNEQFF
TRBJ2-7 - TRBV14 TRBD1 TGTGCCAGCAGCCAAAGGACAGGGTCGAGCGAGCAGTACTTC CASSQRTGSSEQYF
TRBJ1-2 - TRBV5-1 TRBD1 TGCGCCAGCAGCTTGGGGACAGGTTTCAACTATGGCTACACCTTC CASSLGTGFNYGYTF
TRBJ2-6 - TRBV19 - TGTGCCAGTAACCCGGACATTCGCCCCTCTGGGGCCAACGTCCTGACTTTC CASNPDIRPSGANVLTF
TRBJ2-7 - TRBV21-1 - TGTGCACAAACAACAAAAATTGCGTCGTGGTCACCGGGGTTGTGTTCCGGGCCTATCTACGAGCAGTACTTC CAQTTKIASWSPGLCSGPIYEQYF
TRBJ2-5 - TRBV28 TRBD1 TGTGCCAGCAGTCCGCCAGGGGGCGCGGAGACCCAGTACTTC CASSPPGGAETQYF
TRBJ2-1 - TRBV7-9 TRBD1 TGTGCCAGCAGCCCCCTCGGAATGACAGGGCCGAATGAGCAGTTCTTC CASSPLGMTGPNEQFF
TRBJ2-7 - TRBV11-2 TRBD2 TGTGCCAGCAGCGAAGGGACTACACACAAGCAGTACTTC CASSEGTTHKQYF
TRBJ2-3 - TRBV28 - TGTGCCAGCCTGGAGGGCCGGGAAACAGATACGCAGTATTTT CASLEGRETDTQYF
TRBJ2-3 - TRBV5-1 - TGCGCCAGCAGCTTTAGCGTGAGCACAGATACGCAGTATTTT CASSFSVSTDTQYF
TRBJ2-2 - TRBV5-1 - TGCGCCAGCAGCCCCGACAGTGGGAGGACCGGGGAGCTGTTTTTT CASSPDSGRTGELFF
TRBJ2-3 - TRBV7-9 - TGTGCCAGCAGCTTAGTAGGGGGAGAGCCTCCAGATACGCAGTATTTT CASSLVGGEPPDTQYF
TRBJ1-2 - TRBV19 - TGTGCCAGTACCCCACGAGACATGGGCGGCTACACCTTC CASTPRDMGGYTF
TRBJ2-7 - TRBV30 TRBD2 TGTGCCTCAGGGACTAGCGGGACATACGAGCAGTACTTC CASGTSGTYEQYF
TRBJ2-2 once TRBV5-1 TRBD2 TGCGCCAGCAGCTTAGGTAGCGGGGGGACTTTTAACACCGGGGAGCTGTTTTTT CASSLGSGGTFNTGELFF
TRBJ2-1 - TRBV6-5 TRBD1 TGTGCCAGCAGCGAACCGCCCGGGACAGTTGAGCAGTTCTTC CASSEPPGTVEQFF
TRBJ2-2 - TRBV13 TRBD2 TGTGCCAGCAGCCCCGGACTAGCGATGCCCGGGGAGCTGTTTTTT CASSPGLAMPGELFF
TRBJ2-7 - TRBV5-4 - TGTGCCAGCAGCAAAGGGGCCTTACCCCCCTACGAGCAGTACTTC CASSKGALPPYEQYF
TRBJ1-2 - TRBV2 - TGTGCCAGCAGAAACAGGGCAGGCTACACCTTC CASRNRAGYTF